This T cell receptor (beta chain) was profiled in a study of PD-1 blockade in classical Hodgkin lymphoma. General study findings and limits: The origin of the repertoire differences remains undefined, with disease activity or prior therapy as possible causes.

Sample time point: cycle 4 day 1 (C4D1), after more than 5 weeks of nivolumab. No patient escaped relapse after autologous stem cell transplantation, and brentuximab vedotin exposure varied. Reported best responses ranged across complete response, partial response or progressive disease. TCRdb's table, derived via immunoSEQ multiplex PCR, lists solely in-frame clones and lacks some. The sample lists about 39,000 clones, around 78% occurring once. Trimming cost V 5 bases and J 0 bases, with 9 bases left between them. The CDR3 is made up of 14 amino acids. Germline values: CDR1 SGHRS, CDR2 YFSETQ. This clone turned up a few times. Its antigen is undetermined.

The sample was peripheral blood mononuclear cells (PBMCs), taken before the fourth cycle of nivolumab. The genes are TRBV5-1 and TRBJ1-3; D not certain. This clonotype was sampled from a human donor with classical Hodgkin lymphoma. In nucleotides, the CDR3 is TGCGCCAGCAGGGAGGTTGTCTCTGGAAACACCATATATTTT. Its protein product is CASREVVSGNTIYF.